Below are 3 T cell receptor beta chains sequenced from a single sample in a study of T cells in women clearing cervical HPV infection. Generated by immunoSEQ multiplex PCR, the TCRdb table keeps only in-frame clones and is missing some. The repertoire table contains some 37,000 clones. Sequencing used blood buffy coat. These TCRs come from a woman between 18 and 70 years old with a cervical HPV16 infection that either progressed to CIN3+ or cleared (not recorded which).

With respect to this clone: The read halts 3 residues ahead of the CDR3 end, with the missing end drawn from the germline J gene. This sequence joins TRBV27 and TRBJ1-6; D perhaps matches TRBD1 (5 bases). This CDR3 has 14 amino acids. Germline-derived CDR1 and CDR2 are MNHEY and SMNVEV (reference sequence). Partial CDR3 DNA: TGTGCCAGCAGTCCCTTCTGGGGGGATTTGACC. Translating it yields CASSPFWGDLT. The CDR3, in full, reads CASSPFWGDLTLHF.

For this clone: The CDR3 end lies 3 residues beyond the end of the read and is filled in from the germline J gene. The V and J genes are TRBV5-1 and TRBJ1-1, with TRBD1 matching 8 bases. The germline gives CDR1 SGHRS, CDR2 YFSETQ. Unmatched junction bases numbered 5, after V lost 3 bases and J lost 1 base. The length of the CDR3 is 15 residues. Here the CDR3 reads CASSYGTGTNTEAFF. CDR3 DNA (partial): TGCGCCAGCAGCTACGGGACAGGAACGAACACTGAA.

With regard to this clone: The DNA ends 3 residues before the CDR3 does, and the rest of the CDR3 is filled in from the germline J gene. The chain employs TRBV3-1 (or the pseudogene TRBV3-2) and TRBJ2-7, with TRBD1 matching over 9 bases. The germline V gene encodes CDR1 LGHDT and CDR2 YNNKEL (reference sequence). The length of the CDR3 is 15 residues. The V gene end was trimmed by 6 bases and the J gene end by 3 bases; junction bases not matched to a gene: 9. The DNA read from the CDR3 is TGTGCCAGCAGGATCAGGGACAGGGTGGTCTACGAG. It encodes CASRIRDRVVYE. The whole CDR3 protein reads CASRIRDRVVYEQYF.